This T cell receptor (beta chain) was captured in a study of shared clonotypes between healthy human individuals. Germline CDR1 SGHAT, CDR2 FQNNGV. The CDR3 length is 15 residues. Trimming stripped 2 bases from V and 6 bases from J, with 17 bases between. TCRdb keeps only in-frame clones here, not all; method: immunoSEQ multiplex PCR. Of around 1,000,000 clones listed, about 72% are singletons. The sequenced sample consisted of memory CD4+ T cells from PBMCs. Subset meaning: CD45RA-negative fraction. This sequence originates from a man between 18 and 29 years old in good health. Some clones in this sample may be carry-over from other donors' samples. The chain uses TRBV11-2 and TRBJ2-7; unclear D gene. The DNA of the CDR3 is TGTGCCAGCAGCTTACTCCTGGTCGACGCTGGCGAGCAGTACTTC. Protein product: CASSLLLVDAGEQYF. The full variable domain, in which reference TRBV11-2 and TRBJ2-7 provide the parts outside the CDR3, is EAGVAQSPRYKIIEKRQSVAFWCNPISGHATLYWYQQILGQGPKLLIQFQNNGVVDDSQLPKDRFSAERLKGVDSTLKIQPAKLEDSAVYLCASSLLLVDAGEQYFGPGTRLTVT.